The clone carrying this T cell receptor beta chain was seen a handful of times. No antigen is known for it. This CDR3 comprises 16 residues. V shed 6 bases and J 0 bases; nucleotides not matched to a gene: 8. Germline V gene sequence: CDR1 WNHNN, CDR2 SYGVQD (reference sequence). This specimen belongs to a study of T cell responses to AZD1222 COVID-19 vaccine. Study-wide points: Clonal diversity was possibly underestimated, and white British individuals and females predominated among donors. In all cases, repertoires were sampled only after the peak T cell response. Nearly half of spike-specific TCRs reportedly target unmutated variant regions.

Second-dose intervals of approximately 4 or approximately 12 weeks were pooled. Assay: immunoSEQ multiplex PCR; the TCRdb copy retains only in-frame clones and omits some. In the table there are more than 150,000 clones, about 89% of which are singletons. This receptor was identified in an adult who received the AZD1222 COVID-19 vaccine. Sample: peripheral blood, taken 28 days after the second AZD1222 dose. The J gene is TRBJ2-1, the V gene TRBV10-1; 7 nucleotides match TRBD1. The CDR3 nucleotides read TGCGCCAGCAGCTCCTCGACAGGGTCCTCCTACAATGAGCAGTTCTTC. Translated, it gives CASSSSTGSSYNEQFF.